The clone carrying this T cell receptor (beta chain) was observed a handful of times. TCRdb called the 5' RACE reads again in MiXCR, with one record for every CDR3 protein. Among 40,000 to 50,000 distinct CDR3 sequences listed, 19% were seen once. Germline lookup yields CDR1 DFQATT and CDR2 SNEGSKA (reference sequence). V gave up 6 bases and J gave up 0 bases, with 12 bases separating them. The CDR3 covers 15 residues. This record comes from a study of chronic HIV infection and antiretroviral therapy. The sample taken for sequencing was peripheral blood. The rearrangement joins TRBV20-1 to TRBJ2-6; TRBD1 or TRBD2 may be the D gene (5 bases each). The TCR sequence derives from an adult who had HIV and had not received antiretroviral therapy, or was an uninfected healthy control (not recorded which). The CDR3 DNA follows: TGCAGTGCCAGGGAGAGGTCCTCTGGGGCCAACGTCCTGACTTTC. Amino acids: CSARERSSGANVLTF.